This T cell receptor beta chain was captured in a study of T cell repertoires in cytomegalovirus infection. Study-level information: Shared public TCR beta signatures pointed to both CMV infection and a matching HLA type.

TCRdb fed the reads into MiXCR, producing one record per CDR3 protein. The profile shows some 800,000 distinct CDR3 sequences, just under 30% of them singletons. Study outcomes and limitations: It was HLA-C-restricted CMV-specific TCR beta clonotypes that dominated the response ex vivo.

This CDR3 contains 13 residues. The V end lost 8 bases, the J end lost 2 bases, and 13 bases lay between the germline ends. A few counts support this clonotype. What it recognizes is unknown. The source material was cultured CD8+ T cells from PBMCs, sampled from culture after CMV antigen stimulation. The TCR sequence derives from a human donor in good health (CMV status not recorded). Some clones in this sample may be carry-over from other donors' samples. V gene TRBV5-3 combines with J gene TRBJ1-1; no firm D call. TRBV5-3 is an open reading frame, and its role is uncertain. CDR3 DNA: TGTGCCAGCCATTTGGCAGGTAACACTGAAGCTTTCTTT. Protein product: CASHLAGNTEAFF.